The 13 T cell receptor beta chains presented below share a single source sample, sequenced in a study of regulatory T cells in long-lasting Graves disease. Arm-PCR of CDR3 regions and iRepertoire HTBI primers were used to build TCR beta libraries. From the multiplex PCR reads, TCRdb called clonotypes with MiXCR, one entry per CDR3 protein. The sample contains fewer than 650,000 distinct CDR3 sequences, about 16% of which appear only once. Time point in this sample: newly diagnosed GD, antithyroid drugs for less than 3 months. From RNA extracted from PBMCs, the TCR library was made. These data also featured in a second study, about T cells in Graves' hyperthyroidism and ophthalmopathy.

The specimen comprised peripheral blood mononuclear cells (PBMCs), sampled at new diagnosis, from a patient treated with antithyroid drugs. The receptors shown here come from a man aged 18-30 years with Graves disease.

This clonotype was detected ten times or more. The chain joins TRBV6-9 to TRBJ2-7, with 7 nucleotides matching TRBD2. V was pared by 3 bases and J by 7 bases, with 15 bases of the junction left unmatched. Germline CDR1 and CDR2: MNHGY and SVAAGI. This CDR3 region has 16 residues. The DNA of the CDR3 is TGTGCCAGCAGTTACTTTAGCTACCGGGGGGAATGGGAGCAGTACTTC. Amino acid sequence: CASSYFSYRGEWEQYF.

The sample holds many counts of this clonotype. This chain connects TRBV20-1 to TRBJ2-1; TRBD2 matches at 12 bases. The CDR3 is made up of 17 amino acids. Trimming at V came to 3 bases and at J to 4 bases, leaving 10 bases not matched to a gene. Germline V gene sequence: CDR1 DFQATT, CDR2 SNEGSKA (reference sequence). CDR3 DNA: TGCAGTGCTAGCCTAAGGGGAGGGACTAGCGGGTACAATGAGCAGTTCTTC. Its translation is CSASLRGGTSGYNEQFF.

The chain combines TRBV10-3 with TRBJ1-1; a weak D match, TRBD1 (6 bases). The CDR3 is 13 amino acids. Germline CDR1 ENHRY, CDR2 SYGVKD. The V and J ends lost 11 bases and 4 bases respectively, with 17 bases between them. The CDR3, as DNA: TGTGCCGCCCAAGGGCAGGGGTCCACTGAAGCTTTCTTT. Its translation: CAAQGQGSTEAFF.

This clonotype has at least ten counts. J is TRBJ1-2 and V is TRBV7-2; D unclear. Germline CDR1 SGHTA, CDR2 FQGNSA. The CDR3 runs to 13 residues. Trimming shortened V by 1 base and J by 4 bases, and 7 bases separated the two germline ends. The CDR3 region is CASSLDSLYGYTF. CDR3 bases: TGTGCCAGCAGCTTAGACAGCCTCTATGGCTACACCTTC.

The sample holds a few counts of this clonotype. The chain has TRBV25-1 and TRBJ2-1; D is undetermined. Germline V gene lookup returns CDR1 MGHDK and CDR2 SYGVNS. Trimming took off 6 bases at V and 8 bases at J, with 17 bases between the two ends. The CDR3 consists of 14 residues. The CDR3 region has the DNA TGTGCCAGCAGCGGCCCGGGCCTCCCCCATGAGCAGTTCTTC. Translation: CASSGPGLPHEQFF.

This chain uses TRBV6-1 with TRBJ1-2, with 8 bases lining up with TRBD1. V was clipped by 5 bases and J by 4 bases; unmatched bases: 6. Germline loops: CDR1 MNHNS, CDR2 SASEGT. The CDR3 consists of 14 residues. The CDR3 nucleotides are TGTGCCAGCAGTCAAAATACAGGGGGCTATGGCTACACCTTC. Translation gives CASSQNTGGYGYTF.

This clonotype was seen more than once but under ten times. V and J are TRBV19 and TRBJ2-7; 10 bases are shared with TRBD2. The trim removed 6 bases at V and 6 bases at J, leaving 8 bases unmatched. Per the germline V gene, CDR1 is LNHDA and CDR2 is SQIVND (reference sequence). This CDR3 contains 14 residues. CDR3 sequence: CASRTSGRASEQYF. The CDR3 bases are TGTGCCAGTAGGACCAGCGGGAGGGCTTCCGAGCAGTACTTC.

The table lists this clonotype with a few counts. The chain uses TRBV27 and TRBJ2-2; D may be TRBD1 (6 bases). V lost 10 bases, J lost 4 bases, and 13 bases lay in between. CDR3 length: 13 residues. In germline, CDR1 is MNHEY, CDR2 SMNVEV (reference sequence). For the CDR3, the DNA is TGTGCCACCCAACAGGGACGCACCGGGGAGCTGTTTTTT. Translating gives CATQQGRTGELFF.

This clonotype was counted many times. CDR3 coding DNA: TGTGCCAGCAGCTTTTTCGGCGGGGAGCTGTTTTTT. Protein sequence: CASSFFGGELFF. The gene calls are TRBV11-2 and TRBJ2-2, with no clear D. Between the trimmed V and J ends, which lost 3 bases and 7 bases, there was a span of 6 bases. Germline CDR1 is SGHAT and CDR2 is FQNNGV. This CDR3 is 12 amino acids long.

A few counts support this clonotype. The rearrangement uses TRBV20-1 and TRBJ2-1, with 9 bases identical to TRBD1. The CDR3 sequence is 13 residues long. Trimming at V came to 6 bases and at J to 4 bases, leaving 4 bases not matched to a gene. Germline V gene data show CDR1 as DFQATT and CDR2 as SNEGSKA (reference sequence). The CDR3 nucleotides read TGCAGTGCCTGGACAGGGGAATACAATGAGCAGTTCTTC. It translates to CSAWTGEYNEQFF.

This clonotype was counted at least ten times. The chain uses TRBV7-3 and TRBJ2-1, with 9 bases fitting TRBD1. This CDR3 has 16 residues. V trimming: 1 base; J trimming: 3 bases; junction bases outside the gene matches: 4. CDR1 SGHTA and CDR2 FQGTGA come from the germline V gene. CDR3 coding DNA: TGTGCCAGCAGCTTAAGGGGACAGGGCAACTACAATGAGCAGTTCTTC. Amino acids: CASSLRGQGNYNEQFF.

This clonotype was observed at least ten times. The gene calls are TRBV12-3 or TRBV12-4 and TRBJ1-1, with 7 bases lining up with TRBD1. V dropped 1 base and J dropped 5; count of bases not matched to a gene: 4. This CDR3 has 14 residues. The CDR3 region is CASSLDYRGTEAFF. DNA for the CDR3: TGTGCCAGCAGTTTAGACTACAGGGGAACTGAAGCTTTCTTT.

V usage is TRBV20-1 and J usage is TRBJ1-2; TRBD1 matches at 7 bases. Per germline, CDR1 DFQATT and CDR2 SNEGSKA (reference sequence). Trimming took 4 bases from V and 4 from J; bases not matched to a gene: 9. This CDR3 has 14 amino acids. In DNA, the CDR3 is TGCAGTGCTATCCGGGACAGATTTTCCTATGGCTACACCTTC. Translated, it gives CSAIRDRFSYGYTF.